This TCR beta chain was identified during a study of blood T cells in healthy people across ages. The germline gives CDR1 SQVTM, CDR2 ANQGSEA. The CDR3 covers 13 residues. Deletions cut 4 bases from V and 5 bases from J, with 14 bases between. Then a second PCR, running about 6 to 12 cycles, was carried out with a sample-barcoded 5' primer and a J-beta primer mix. TCRdb used MiXCR to reprocess the 5' RACE reads, holding one entry per CDR3 protein. The repertoire consists of over a million distinct CDR3 sequences, with 40% to 45% occurring once and the leading ten covering about 20%. The receptor comes from a woman aged 60 to 75 in good health. Sequencing input: blood. This chain uses TRBV29-1 with TRBJ2-5; D remains ambiguous. CDR3 nucleotide sequence: TGCAGCGTTGGAGCGACCCTACTGGAGACCCAGTACTTC. This encodes CSVGATLLETQYF. The variable domain in full, completed from reference TRBV29-1 and TRBJ2-5, reads SAVISQKPSRDICQRGTSLTIQCQVDSQVTMMFWYRQQPGQSLTLIATANQGSEATYESGFVIDKFPISRPNLTFSTLTVSNMSPEDSSIYLCSVGATLLETQYFGPGTRLLVL.